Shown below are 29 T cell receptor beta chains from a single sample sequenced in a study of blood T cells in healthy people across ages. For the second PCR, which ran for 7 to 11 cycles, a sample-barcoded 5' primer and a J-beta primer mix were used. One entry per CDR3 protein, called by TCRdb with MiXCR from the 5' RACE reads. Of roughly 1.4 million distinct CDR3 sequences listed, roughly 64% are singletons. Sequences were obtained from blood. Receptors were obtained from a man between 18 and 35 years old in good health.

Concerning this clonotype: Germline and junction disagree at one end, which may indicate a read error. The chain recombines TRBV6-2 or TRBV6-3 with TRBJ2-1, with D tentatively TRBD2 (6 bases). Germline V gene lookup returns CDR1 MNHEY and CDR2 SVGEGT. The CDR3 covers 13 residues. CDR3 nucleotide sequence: TGTGCCAGCAGTTACTTGGACTACGATGAGCAGTTCTTC. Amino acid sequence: CASSYLDYDEQFF.

The CDR3 DNA sequence: TGTGCCAGCAGTTTGGCTGGGGGTCACGAGCAGTACTTC. Amino acid sequence: CASSLAGGHEQYF. J is TRBJ2-7 and V is TRBV28; D is tentatively TRBD1 or TRBD2 (5 bases each). Trimming left V 3 bases short and J 5 bases short, with 11 bases between. Germline V gene data show CDR1 as MDHEN and CDR2 as SYDVKM. CDR3 length: 13 residues.

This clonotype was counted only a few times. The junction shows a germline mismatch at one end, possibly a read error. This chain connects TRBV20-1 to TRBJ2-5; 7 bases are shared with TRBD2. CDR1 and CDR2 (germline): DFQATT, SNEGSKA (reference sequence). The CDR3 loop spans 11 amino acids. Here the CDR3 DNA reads TGTAGCGGACTAGAGCAAGAGACCCAGTACTTC. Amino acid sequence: CSGLEQETQYF.

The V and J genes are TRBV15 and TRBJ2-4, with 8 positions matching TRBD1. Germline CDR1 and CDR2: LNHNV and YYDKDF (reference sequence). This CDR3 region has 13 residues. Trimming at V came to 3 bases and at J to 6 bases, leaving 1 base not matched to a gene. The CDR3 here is CATSRDRVNIQYF. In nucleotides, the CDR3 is TGTGCCACCAGCAGGGACAGGGTAAACATTCAGTACTTC.

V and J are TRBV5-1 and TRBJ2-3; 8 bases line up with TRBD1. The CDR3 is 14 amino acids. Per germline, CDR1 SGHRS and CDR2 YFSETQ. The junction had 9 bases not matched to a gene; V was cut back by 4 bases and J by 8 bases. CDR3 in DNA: TGCGCCAGCAGCATGGACAGGGCCGGAGGTACGCAGTATTTT. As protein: CASSMDRAGGTQYF.

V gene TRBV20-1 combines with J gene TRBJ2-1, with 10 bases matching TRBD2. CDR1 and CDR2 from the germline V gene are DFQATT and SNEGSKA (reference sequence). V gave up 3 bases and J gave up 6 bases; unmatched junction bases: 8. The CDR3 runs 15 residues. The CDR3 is CSASPASGRPNEQFF. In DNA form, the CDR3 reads TGCAGTGCTAGTCCCGCTAGCGGGAGACCCAATGAGCAGTTCTTC.

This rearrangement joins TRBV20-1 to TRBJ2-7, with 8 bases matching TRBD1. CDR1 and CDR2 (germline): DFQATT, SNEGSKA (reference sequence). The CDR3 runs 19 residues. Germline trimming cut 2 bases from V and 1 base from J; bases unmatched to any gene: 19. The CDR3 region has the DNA TGCAGTGCTAGAATTGCCCACAGTCTAACAGGGGGGTATTCCTACGAGCAGTACTTC. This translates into CSARIAHSLTGGYSYEQYF.

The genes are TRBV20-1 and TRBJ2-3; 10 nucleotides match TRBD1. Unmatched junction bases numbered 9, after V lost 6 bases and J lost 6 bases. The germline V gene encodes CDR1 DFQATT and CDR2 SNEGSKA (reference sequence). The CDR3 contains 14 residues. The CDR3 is CSALPGQGFDTQYF. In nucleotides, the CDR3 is TGCAGTGCGCTTCCGGGACAGGGGTTCGATACGCAGTATTTT.

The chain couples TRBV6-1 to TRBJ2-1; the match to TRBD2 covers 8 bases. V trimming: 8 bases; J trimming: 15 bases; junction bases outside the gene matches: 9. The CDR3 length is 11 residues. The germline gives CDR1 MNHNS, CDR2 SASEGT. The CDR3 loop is CASLGTRGAFF. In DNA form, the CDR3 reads TGTGCCAGCCTCGGGACTAGGGGGGCGTTCTTC.

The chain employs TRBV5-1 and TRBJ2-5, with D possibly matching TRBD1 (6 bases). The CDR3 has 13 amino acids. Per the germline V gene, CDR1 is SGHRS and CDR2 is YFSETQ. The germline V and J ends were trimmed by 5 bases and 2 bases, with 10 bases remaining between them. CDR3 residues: CASRQGGQETQYF. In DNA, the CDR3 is TGCGCCAGCAGACAGGGCGGGCAAGAGACCCAGTACTTC. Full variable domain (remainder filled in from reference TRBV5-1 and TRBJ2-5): KAGVTQTPRYLIKTRGQQVTLSCSPISGHRSVSWYQQTPGQGLQFLFEYFSETQRNKGNFPGRFSGRQFSNSRSEMNVSTLELGDSALYLCASRQGGQETQYFGPGTRLLVL.

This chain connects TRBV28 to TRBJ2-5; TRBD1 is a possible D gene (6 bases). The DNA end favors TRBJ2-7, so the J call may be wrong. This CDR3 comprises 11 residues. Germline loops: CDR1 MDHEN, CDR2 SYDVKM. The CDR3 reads CASGTQYEQYF. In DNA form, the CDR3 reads TGTGCCAGCGGGACACAATACGAGCAGTACTTC.

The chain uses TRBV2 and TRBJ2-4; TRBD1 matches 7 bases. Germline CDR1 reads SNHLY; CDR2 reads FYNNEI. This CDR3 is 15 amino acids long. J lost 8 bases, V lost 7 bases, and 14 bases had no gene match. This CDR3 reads CASTQGTDSRDIQYF. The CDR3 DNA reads TGTGCCAGCACTCAAGGGACAGACTCAAGGGACATTCAGTACTTC.

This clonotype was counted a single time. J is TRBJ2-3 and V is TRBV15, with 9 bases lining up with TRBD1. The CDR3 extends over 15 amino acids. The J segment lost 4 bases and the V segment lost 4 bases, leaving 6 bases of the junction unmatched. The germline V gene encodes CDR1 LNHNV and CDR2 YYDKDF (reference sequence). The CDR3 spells CATSTLGTGPDTQYF. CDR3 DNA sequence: TGTGCCACCAGCACTCTCGGGACAGGGCCAGATACGCAGTATTTT.

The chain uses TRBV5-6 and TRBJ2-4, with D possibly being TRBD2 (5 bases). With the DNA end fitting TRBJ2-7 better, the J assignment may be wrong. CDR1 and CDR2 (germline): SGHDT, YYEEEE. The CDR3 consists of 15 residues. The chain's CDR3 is CASSLVGGGSSEQYF. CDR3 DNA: TGTGCCAGCAGCTTGGTTGGCGGAGGATCTAGCGAGCAGTACTTC.

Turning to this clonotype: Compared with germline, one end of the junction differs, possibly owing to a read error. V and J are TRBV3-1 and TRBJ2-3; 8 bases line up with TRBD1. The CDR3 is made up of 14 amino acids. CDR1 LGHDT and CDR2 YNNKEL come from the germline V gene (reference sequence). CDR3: CASGQGASTDTQYF. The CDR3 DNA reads TGTGCCAGCGGCCAGGGGGCTAGCACAGATACGCAGTATTTT.

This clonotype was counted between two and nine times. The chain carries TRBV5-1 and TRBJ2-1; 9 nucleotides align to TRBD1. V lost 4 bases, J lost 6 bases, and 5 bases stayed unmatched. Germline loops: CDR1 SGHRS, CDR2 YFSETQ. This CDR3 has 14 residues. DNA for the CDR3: TGCGCCAGCAGCGCCCAGACAGGGGGCAATGAGCAGTTCTTC. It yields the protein CASSAQTGGNEQFF. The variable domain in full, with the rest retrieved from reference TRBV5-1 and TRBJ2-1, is KAGVTQTPRYLIKTRGQQVTLSCSPISGHRSVSWYQQTPGQGLQFLFEYFSETQRNKGNFPGRFSGRQFSNSRSEMNVSTLELGDSALYLCASSAQTGGNEQFFGPGTRLTVL.

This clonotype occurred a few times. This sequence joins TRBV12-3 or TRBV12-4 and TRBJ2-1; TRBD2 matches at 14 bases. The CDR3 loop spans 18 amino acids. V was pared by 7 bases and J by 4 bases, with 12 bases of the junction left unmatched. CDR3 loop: CASTQGTSGRLNYNEQFF. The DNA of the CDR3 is TGTGCCAGCACCCAGGGGACTAGCGGGAGACTAAATTACAATGAGCAGTTCTTC.

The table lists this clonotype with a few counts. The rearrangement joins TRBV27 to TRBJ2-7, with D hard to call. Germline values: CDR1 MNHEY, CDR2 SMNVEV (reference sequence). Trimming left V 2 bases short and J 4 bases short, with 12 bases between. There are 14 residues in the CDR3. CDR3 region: CASSLIPHSYEQYF. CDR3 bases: TGTGCCAGCAGTTTAATTCCTCATTCGTACGAGCAGTACTTC.

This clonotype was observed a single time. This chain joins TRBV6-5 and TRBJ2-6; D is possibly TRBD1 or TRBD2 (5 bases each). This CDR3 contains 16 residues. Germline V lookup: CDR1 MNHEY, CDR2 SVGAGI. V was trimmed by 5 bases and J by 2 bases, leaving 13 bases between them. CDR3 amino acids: CASSQRRGPGANVLTF. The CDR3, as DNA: TGTGCCAGCAGTCAGCGACGGGGCCCTGGGGCCAACGTCCTGACTTTC.

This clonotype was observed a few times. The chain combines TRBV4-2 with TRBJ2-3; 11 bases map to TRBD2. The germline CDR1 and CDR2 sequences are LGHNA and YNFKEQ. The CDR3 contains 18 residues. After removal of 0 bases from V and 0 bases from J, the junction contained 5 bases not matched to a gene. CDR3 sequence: CASSQEQGLAGSTDTQYF. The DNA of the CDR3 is TGTGCCAGCAGCCAAGAACAAGGACTAGCGGGTAGCACAGATACGCAGTATTTT.

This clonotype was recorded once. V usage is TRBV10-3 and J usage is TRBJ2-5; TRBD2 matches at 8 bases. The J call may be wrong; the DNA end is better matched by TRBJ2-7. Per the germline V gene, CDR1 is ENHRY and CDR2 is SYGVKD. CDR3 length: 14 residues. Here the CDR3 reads CAISVERGRYEQYF. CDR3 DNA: TGTGCCATCAGTGTGGAGCGGGGGCGATACGAGCAGTACTTC.

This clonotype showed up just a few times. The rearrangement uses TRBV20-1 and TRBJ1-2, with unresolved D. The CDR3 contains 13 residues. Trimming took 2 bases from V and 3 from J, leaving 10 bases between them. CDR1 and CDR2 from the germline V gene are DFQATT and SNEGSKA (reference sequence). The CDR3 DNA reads TGCAGTGCTAGATCAAGGGAAGACTATGGCTACACCTTC. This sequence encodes CSARSREDYGYTF.

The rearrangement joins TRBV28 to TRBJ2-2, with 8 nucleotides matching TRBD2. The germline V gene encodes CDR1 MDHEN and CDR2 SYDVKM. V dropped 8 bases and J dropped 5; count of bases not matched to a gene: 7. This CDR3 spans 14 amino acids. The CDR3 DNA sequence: TGTGCCAGCGTGCGGGGGGATTTAACCGGGGAGCTGTTTTTT. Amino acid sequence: CASVRGDLTGELFF.

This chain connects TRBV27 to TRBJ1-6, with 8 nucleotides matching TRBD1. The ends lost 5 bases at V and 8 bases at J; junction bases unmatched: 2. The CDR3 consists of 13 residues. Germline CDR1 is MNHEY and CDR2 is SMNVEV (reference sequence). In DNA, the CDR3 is TGTGCCAGCAGTCAGGGGGCAGATTCACCCCTCCACTTT. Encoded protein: CASSQGADSPLHF.

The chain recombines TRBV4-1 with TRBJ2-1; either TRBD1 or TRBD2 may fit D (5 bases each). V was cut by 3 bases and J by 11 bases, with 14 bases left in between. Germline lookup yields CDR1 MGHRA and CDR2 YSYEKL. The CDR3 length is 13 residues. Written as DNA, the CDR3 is TGCGCCAGCAGCCAGGGGACCGGGGCCCAGCAGTTCTTC. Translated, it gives CASSQGTGAQQFF.

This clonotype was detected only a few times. CDR3 in amino acids: CSVDGQGLDQETQYF. CDR3 DNA: TGCAGCGTGGATGGACAGGGATTGGATCAAGAGACCCAGTACTTC. The J gene is TRBJ2-5, the V gene TRBV29-1, with TRBD1 matching over 8 bases. CDR3 length equals 15 residues. Trimming took 6 bases from V and 2 from J; bases not matched to a gene: 11. In germline, CDR1 is SQVTM, CDR2 ANQGSEA.

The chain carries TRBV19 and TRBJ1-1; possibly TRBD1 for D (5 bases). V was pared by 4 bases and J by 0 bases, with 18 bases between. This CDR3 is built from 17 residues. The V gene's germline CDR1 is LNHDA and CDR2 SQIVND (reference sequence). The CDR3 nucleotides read TGTGCCAGTAGTAGTAGGGGCCCATCACAGATGAACACTGAAGCTTTCTTT. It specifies CASSSRGPSQMNTEAFF.

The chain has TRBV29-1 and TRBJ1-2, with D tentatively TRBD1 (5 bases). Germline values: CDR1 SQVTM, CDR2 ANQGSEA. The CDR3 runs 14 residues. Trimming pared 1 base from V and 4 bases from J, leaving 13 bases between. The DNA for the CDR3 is TGCAGCGTTGAAGCGATGGACAATGTCTATGGCTACACCTTC. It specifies CSVEAMDNVYGYTF.

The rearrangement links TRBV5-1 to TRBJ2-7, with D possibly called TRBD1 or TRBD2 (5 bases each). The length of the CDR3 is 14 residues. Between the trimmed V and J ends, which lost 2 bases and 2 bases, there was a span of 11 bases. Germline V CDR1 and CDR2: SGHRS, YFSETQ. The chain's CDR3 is CASSFGASTYEQYF. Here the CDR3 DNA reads TGCGCCAGCAGCTTCGGGGCATCAACCTACGAGCAGTACTTC.